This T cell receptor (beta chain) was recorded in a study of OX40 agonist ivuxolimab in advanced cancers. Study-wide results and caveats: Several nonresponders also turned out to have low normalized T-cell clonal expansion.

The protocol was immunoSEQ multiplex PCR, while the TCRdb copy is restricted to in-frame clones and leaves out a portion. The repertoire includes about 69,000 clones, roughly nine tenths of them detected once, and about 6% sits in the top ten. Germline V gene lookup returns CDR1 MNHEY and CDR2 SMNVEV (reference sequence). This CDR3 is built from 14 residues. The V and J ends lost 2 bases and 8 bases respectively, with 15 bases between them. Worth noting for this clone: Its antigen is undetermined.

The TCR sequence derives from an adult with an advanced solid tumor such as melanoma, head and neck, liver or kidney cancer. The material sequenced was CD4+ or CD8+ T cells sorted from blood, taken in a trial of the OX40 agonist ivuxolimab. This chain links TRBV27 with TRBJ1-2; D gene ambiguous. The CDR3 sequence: CASSLNPGYIGYTF. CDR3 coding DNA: TGTGCCAGCAGTTTAAATCCGGGGTATATCGGCTACACCTTC.